The 27 T cell receptor beta chains presented below share a single source sample, sequenced in a study of identical twins. TCRdb recomputed calls from the 5' RACE reads with MiXCR, one row per CDR3 protein. The sample consists of 650,000 to 800,000 distinct CDR3 sequences, 8.5% to 9% of them appearing once. This sample was shared with a second study, whose subject was yellow fever vaccine responses in identical twins.

The source material was PBMCs. These receptors were obtained from a woman between 18 and 29 years old in good health.

At least ten counts were recorded for this clonotype. The V gene is TRBV5-1, the J gene TRBJ1-2; D not resolved. Trimming left V 3 bases short and J 4 bases short, with 10 bases between. The germline CDR1 and CDR2 sequences are SGHRS and YFSETQ. This CDR3 comprises 13 residues. CDR3 sequence reads: CASSSSTVYGYTF. Here the CDR3 DNA reads TGCGCCAGCAGCTCATCTACAGTCTATGGCTACACCTTC.

This clonotype was picked up many times. The CDR3 DNA sequence: TGCAGTGCTAGAGAACCGGGACAGGACACCGGGGAGCTGTTTTTT. Translation gives CSAREPGQDTGELFF. The V call is TRBV20-1, the J call TRBJ2-2; 8 positions match TRBD1. In germline, CDR1 is DFQATT, CDR2 SNEGSKA (reference sequence). V lost 0 bases, J lost 3 bases, and 3 bases stayed unmatched. The CDR3 length is 15 residues.

This clonotype turned up a few times. The gene calls are TRBV29-1 and TRBJ1-2, with TRBD1 matching over 7 bases. The ends lost 6 bases at V and 13 bases at J; junction bases unmatched: 8. The CDR3 loop spans 10 amino acids. Germline assignment: CDR1 SQVTM and CDR2 ANQGSEA. Written as DNA, the CDR3 is TGCAGCGTGTCCGGGACAGACCTCACCTTC. Amino acids: CSVSGTDLTF.

This clonotype was seen ten or more times. The chain combines TRBV7-2 with TRBJ2-7; D is possibly TRBD1 or TRBD2 (5 bases each). The CDR3 spans 15 residues. CDR1 SGHTA and CDR2 FQGNSA come from the germline V gene. Trimming left V 3 bases short and J 3 bases short, with 15 bases between. The CDR3 DNA sequence: TGTGCCAGCAGCTTTTCATCCGGGACGCACTACGAGCAGTACTTC. It yields the protein CASSFSSGTHYEQYF.

This clonotype was observed a handful of times. The gene calls are TRBV4-3 and TRBJ2-1, with TRBD1 as a possible D gene (6 bases). Germline loops: CDR1 LGHNA, CDR2 YSLEER. Trimming cost V 1 base and J 9 bases, with 10 bases left between them. This CDR3 has 13 amino acids. This chain's CDR3 is CASSQGTEGEQFF. For the CDR3, the DNA is TGCGCCAGCAGCCAAGGGACAGAAGGTGAGCAGTTCTTC.

This sequence joins TRBV6-5 and TRBJ2-5; D uncertain. The germline V and J ends were trimmed by 0 bases and 4 bases, with 15 bases remaining between them. Germline V gives CDR1 MNHEY, CDR2 SVGAGI. There are 16 residues in the CDR3. In nucleotides, the CDR3 is TGTGCCAGCAGTTACTCGATCTGGTCAGTCGGAGAGACCCAGTACTTC. It is translated as CASSYSIWSVGETQYF.

This clonotype was detected ten times or more. The chain combines TRBV27 with TRBJ2-5; D not certain. V was clipped by 2 bases and J by 4 bases, with 14 bases between them. The germline V gene has CDR1 MNHEY and CDR2 SMNVEV (reference sequence). The CDR3 has 15 residues. The CDR3 DNA is TGTGCCAGCAGTTTAATGGGCCTCAGTGGAGAGACCCAGTACTTC. Protein: CASSLMGLSGETQYF.

There are many counts of this clonotype. This chain links TRBV29-1 with TRBJ2-5; TRBD2 might be the D (6 bases). The ends were cut back, 7 bases at V and 5 bases at J, with 20 bases in the middle. Germline values: CDR1 SQVTM, CDR2 ANQGSEA. There are 14 residues in the CDR3. The CDR3 sequence: CSGGPGLAQETQYF. The CDR3 DNA reads TGCAGCGGAGGGCCGGGCCTAGCGCAGGAGACCCAGTACTTC.

This chain connects TRBV7-3 to TRBJ2-3, with 11 bases that match TRBD2. This CDR3 has 15 amino acids. In germline, CDR1 is SGHTA, CDR2 FQGTGA. V dropped 10 bases and J dropped 0; count of bases not matched to a gene: 6. CDR3 loop: CATRLAGISTDTQYF. The CDR3 DNA follows: TGTGCCACCCGACTAGCGGGAATCAGCACAGATACGCAGTATTTT. The full variable domain, in which reference TRBV7-3 and TRBJ2-3 provide the parts outside the CDR3, is GAGVSQTPSNKVTEKGKYVELRCDPISGHTALYWYRQSLGQGPEFLIYFQGTGAADDSGLPNDRFFAVRPEGSVSTLKIQRTERGDSAVYLCATRLAGISTDTQYFGPGTRLTVL.

This clonotype appeared many times. This sequence joins TRBV28 and TRBJ2-3; D call uncertain. V lost 2 bases and J lost 6, with 9 bases in between. Germline V gives CDR1 MDHEN, CDR2 SYDVKM. The CDR3 runs to 13 residues. The CDR3 loop is CASSLVRSDTQYF. In nucleotides, the CDR3 is TGTGCCAGCAGTTTAGTGCGATCCGATACGCAGTATTTT.

This clonotype was seen ten or more times. V gene TRBV5-1 combines with J gene TRBJ2-7; TRBD1 or TRBD2 may be the D gene (5 bases each). V lost 2 bases and J 5 bases, leaving 14 bases between the germline ends. CDR3 length equals 14 residues. CDR1 is SGHRS and CDR2 is YFSETQ in the germline V gene. The CDR3: CASSLEGQTNEQYF. In DNA form, the CDR3 reads TGCGCCAGCAGCTTAGAGGGGCAGACCAACGAGCAGTACTTC.

This clonotype has just a few counts. This chain uses TRBV5-1 with TRBJ2-1, with D unresolved. Germline loops: CDR1 SGHRS, CDR2 YFSETQ. The germline V and J ends were trimmed by 0 bases and 2 bases, with 6 bases remaining between them. The CDR3 contains 14 residues. This CDR3 reads CASSLEVPYNEQFF. The CDR3 DNA reads TGCGCCAGCAGCTTGGAGGTCCCCTACAATGAGCAGTTCTTC.

This chain joins TRBV20-1 and TRBJ2-7; 14 nucleotides align to TRBD2. The trim removed 6 bases at V and 2 bases at J, leaving 3 bases unmatched. This CDR3 contains 14 residues. Germline V lookup: CDR1 DFQATT, CDR2 SNEGSKA (reference sequence). For the CDR3, the DNA is TGCAGTGCAACGGGACTAGCGGGAGCCTACGAGCAGTACTTC. Its translation: CSATGLAGAYEQYF.

The chain uses TRBV3-1 and TRBJ2-2; D unclear. V was trimmed by 1 base and J by 0 bases, leaving 12 bases between them. CDR3 size: 17 residues. CDR1 is LGHDT, CDR2 YNNKEL, per germline (reference sequence). This chain's CDR3 is CASSQVRRPANTGELFF. In DNA form, the CDR3 reads TGTGCCAGCAGCCAAGTGCGACGGCCCGCGAACACCGGGGAGCTGTTTTTT.

This clonotype was seen just once. The chain uses TRBV15 and TRBJ2-6; weak D call: TRBD2 (6 bases). The CDR3 spans 19 residues. Trimming removed 4 bases at V and 2 bases at J, with 21 bases between. Per germline, CDR1 LNHNV and CDR2 YYDKDF (reference sequence). The DNA of the CDR3 is TGTGCCACCAGCAAGGTCCCGCGGGGCCTAGGACCTGGGGCCAACGTCCTGACTTTC. It encodes CATSKVPRGLGPGANVLTF.

This clonotype turned up a few times. This chain connects TRBV6-2 or TRBV6-3 to TRBJ2-1; D possibly matches TRBD1 or TRBD2 (5 bases each). The CDR3 contains 14 residues. Trimming removed 6 bases from V and 4 bases from J, with 13 bases in between. The germline V gene encodes CDR1 MNHEY and CDR2 SVGEGT. The CDR3 sequence: CASRTGGWYNEQFF. The CDR3 DNA is TGTGCCAGCAGAACAGGAGGTTGGTACAATGAGCAGTTCTTC.

This clonotype was recorded many times. The chain uses TRBV7-9 and TRBJ2-3; D tentatively fits TRBD1 or TRBD2 (5 bases each). Germline lookup yields CDR1 SEHNR and CDR2 FQNEAQ (reference sequence). V lost 10 bases, J lost 2 bases, and 16 bases lay in between. The CDR3 has 14 amino acids. The CDR3 DNA sequence: TGTGCCACGCACCGGGACGGAATCACAGATACGCAGTATTTT. Amino acid sequence: CATHRDGITDTQYF.

This clonotype was seen only a few times. This chain uses TRBV6-5 with TRBJ2-2; 7 bases match TRBD2. V shed 0 bases and J 4 bases; nucleotides not matched to a gene: 5. From germline, CDR1 is MNHEY and CDR2 SVGAGI. This CDR3 has 16 amino acids. CDR3 in DNA: TGTGCCAGCAGTTACTCTAGCGGGTGGGGCACCGGGGAGCTGTTTTTT. It translates to CASSYSSGWGTGELFF.

This clonotype was found many times. J is TRBJ1-5 and V is TRBV28, with D possibly TRBD1 on 5 matching bases. The CDR3 has 17 residues. Germline V lookup: CDR1 MDHEN, CDR2 SYDVKM. Trimming removed 0 bases from V and 1 base from J, with 13 bases in between. CDR3 protein: CASSLWQGGGSNQPQHF. The CDR3 DNA reads TGTGCCAGCAGTTTATGGCAGGGCGGCGGGAGCAATCAGCCCCAGCATTTT.

This clonotype appeared a few times. The genes are TRBV28 and TRBJ2-7; 7 positions match TRBD2. This CDR3 comprises 14 residues. CDR1 and CDR2 from the germline V gene are MDHEN and SYDVKM. The junction had 11 bases not matched to a gene; V was cut back by 6 bases and J by 6 bases. The chain's CDR3 is CASSGGTTWGEQYF. CDR3 sequence (DNA): TGTGCCAGCAGCGGGGGGACTACCTGGGGCGAGCAGTACTTC.

The J gene is TRBJ2-1, the V gene TRBV20-1; D remains unclear. Germline CDR1 DFQATT, CDR2 SNEGSKA (reference sequence). CDR3 size: 11 residues. With 5 bases removed from V and 7 bases from J, the gap between germline ends came to 9 bases. The DNA of the CDR3 is TGCAGTGCTGAAGACGATAATGAGCAGTTCTTC. This codes for CSAEDDNEQFF.

A few counts support this clonotype. This chain links TRBV5-1 with TRBJ2-5, with TRBD2 matching 16 bases. CDR1 and CDR2 (germline): SGHRS, YFSETQ. J gave up 5 bases and V 3 bases, and 7 bases lay outside the gene matches. This CDR3 is built from 17 residues. The CDR3 DNA follows: TGCGCCAGCAGCTCAGGGGGGACTAGCGGGGGGGCCGAGACCCAGTACTTC. Its protein product is CASSSGGTSGGAETQYF. The full variable domain, with the rest looked up from reference TRBV5-1 and TRBJ2-5, is KAGVTQTPRYLIKTRGQQVTLSCSPISGHRSVSWYQQTPGQGLQFLFEYFSETQRNKGNFPGRFSGRQFSNSRSEMNVSTLELGDSALYLCASSSGGTSGGAETQYFGPGTRLLVL.

This clonotype came up a few times. The chain employs TRBV4-1 and TRBJ2-3, with 7 bases identical to TRBD2. The ends lost 1 base at V and 1 base at J; junction bases unmatched: 5. The CDR3 runs to 16 residues. CDR1 MGHRA and CDR2 YSYEKL come from the germline V gene. In DNA, the CDR3 is TGCGCCAGCAGCCAAGCCCCCCTAGCGGGCACAGATACGCAGTATTTT. Translated: CASSQAPLAGTDTQYF.

This chain links TRBV7-3 with TRBJ2-7; possible D gene TRBD1, 6 bases. The CDR3 length is 15 residues. CDR1 is SGHTA and CDR2 is FQGTGA in the germline V gene. V shed 4 bases and J shed 1 base, with 14 bases lying between them. In DNA, the CDR3 is TGTGCCAGCAGCTCATACCATGGACAGTCCTACGAGCAGTACTTC. Amino acids: CASSSYHGQSYEQYF.

The V gene is TRBV3-1, the J gene TRBJ1-1; 7 nucleotides match TRBD1. The CDR3 is made up of 16 amino acids. Germline lookup yields CDR1 LGHDT and CDR2 YNNKEL (reference sequence). Trimming took 4 bases from V and 2 from J; bases not matched to a gene: 10. The CDR3 nucleotides are TGTGCCAGCAGCCGGCGGAGAGGGGGCGGTAACACTGAAGCTTTCTTT. This codes for CASSRRRGGGNTEAFF.

V and J are TRBV7-8 and TRBJ2-1; D is unclear. The germline CDR1 and CDR2 sequences are SGHVS and FQNEAQ. The CDR3 totals 13 residues. V was pared by 1 base and J by 8 bases, with 9 bases between. The CDR3 region is CASSLGAADEQFF. Here the CDR3 DNA reads TGTGCCAGCAGCTTAGGGGCGGCGGATGAGCAGTTCTTC.

The chain carries TRBV7-9 and TRBJ2-5; tentative D call: TRBD1 (6 bases). From germline, CDR1 is SEHNR and CDR2 FQNEAQ (reference sequence). This CDR3 comprises 14 residues. V was pared by 3 bases and J by 0 bases, with 8 bases between. The CDR3 sequence: CASSLWDNQETQYF. CDR3 bases: TGTGCCAGCAGCTTGTGGGACAACCAAGAGACCCAGTACTTC.